Included here is one T cell receptor (beta chain) sequence, with context. Generated by immunoSEQ multiplex PCR, the TCRdb table keeps only in-frame clones and is missing some. The data show approximately 30,000 clones, with roughly 84% seen just once and around 1.9% held by the top ten. The junction had 3 bases not matched to a gene; V was cut back by 6 bases and J by 2 bases. Germline assignment: CDR1 SGHAT and CDR2 FQNNGV. The CDR3 extends over 13 amino acids. The sample belongs to a study of T cell clonotyping in hematopoietic cell transplantation. Time point given: recipient sample about 28 days before transplant, after cytoreduction.

The TCR sequence derives from a man aged 40-55 years with acute myeloid leukemia. Some clones in this sample may be carry-over from other donors' samples. This chain uses TRBV11-2 with TRBJ1-2; TRBD1 agrees at 7 bases. Sample: peripheral blood mononuclear cells, taken before stem cell transplant. The CDR3 loop is CASRSTGNYGYTF. CDR3 sequence (DNA): TGTGCCAGCAGATCGACAGGGAACTATGGCTACACCTTC. The full variable domain, rest sourced from reference TRBV11-2 and TRBJ1-2, is EAGVAQSPRYKIIEKRQSVAFWCNPISGHATLYWYQQILGQGPKLLIQFQNNGVVDDSQLPKDRFSAERLKGVDSTLKIQPAKLEDSAVYLCASRSTGNYGYTFGSGTRLTVV.